This TCR beta chain was recovered during a study of T cells in Graves' hyperthyroidism and ophthalmopathy. About the research overall: Peripheral blood was drawn at first diagnosis, prior to all treatment.

This clonotype showed up many times. Hyperthyroidism of Graves' type that showed no ophthalmopathy progression within 18 months was stable. The V segment lost 6 bases and the J segment 2 bases; nucleotides outside the gene matches: 6. Germline CDR1 and CDR2: MDHEN and SYDVKM. The CDR3 contains 15 residues. The TCR beta CDR3 regions underwent amplification using RNA transcripts as the source. A set of HTBI primers served as the primers for a first-round RT-PCR of the TCR CDR3. Each CDR3 protein gets one entry after TCRdb re-called the multiplex PCR reads with MiXCR. Seen here are under 350,000 distinct CDR3 sequences, 15% to 20% observed once, and the top ten hold approximately 49%.

The sequence was obtained from a woman aged 45 to 65 with Graves' hyperthyroidism. V and J are TRBV28 and TRBJ2-7; TRBD2 agrees at 11 bases. The sequenced sample consisted of blood. CDR3 loop: CASRRSGLAAYEQYF. The CDR3 nucleotides are TGTGCCAGCAGACGCTCGGGACTAGCGGCCTACGAGCAGTACTTC. Full variable domain (outside the CDR3, taken from reference TRBV28 and TRBJ2-7): DVKVTQSSRYLVKRTGEKVFLECVQDMDHENMFWYRQDPGLGLRLIYFSYDVKMKEKGDIPEGYSVSREKKERFSLILESASTNQTSMYLCASRRSGLAAYEQYFGPGTRLTVT.